This TCR beta chain was profiled in a study of cytomegalovirus exposure and HLA in healthy donors (dated by TCRdb to 2017 to 2019). As for the study more broadly: A later analysis indicated that the 120 or so validation repertoires were generated on the platform also employed for the 700 or so repertoires of the first cohort. The study aimed to test whether signatures of past pathogen exposure could be identified by cataloging public T cell receptors. In addition to the first cohort of hundreds of subjects, a separate validation cohort of about 120 different subjects was used. To predict cytomegalovirus infection status, the study brought together high-throughput TCR immunosequencing, statistical association of individual TCRs with disease status, and machine learning.

Here is what the overall study found, with its caveats: Three of the identified cytomegalovirus-associated TCR beta chains were confirmed in vitro to be specific for cytomegalovirus antigens. The study gave a list of over 150 TCR beta chains associated with cytomegalovirus. The classifier was reported to diagnose cytomegalovirus status with high specificity and sensitivity in both the original cohort and the validation cohort. Subsequent analysis determined that TCRs grouped into clusters in the first cohort also showed a tendency toward co-occurrence across the 120 or so validation repertoires, and roughly 94% of cluster scores exceeded 0. Across donors, most TCR sequences were observed very rarely, whereas some public TCRs were present in many individuals. A later analysis had no HLA typing for the validation cohort, so co-occurrence there was scored across all 120 or so repertoires. The authors suggested that the approach could potentially be extended to other disease states and immunological phenotypes.

As for this clone: Its antigen is still unknown. Base qualities are not recorded, but no much larger clone differs from it by a single base.

Per the germline V gene, MNHNS is the CDR1 and SASEGT is the CDR2. For this chain, trimming is 5 bases at the V end and 6 bases at the J end, and the number of junction bases without a gene match is 12. Reading from cysteine to phenylalanine, the CDR3 counts 15 amino acids. CDR3 DNA only is kept here, 45 bases in frame from base 1. The method was the immunoSEQ multiplex PCR assay. Per the original workflow: To diagnose cytomegalovirus status from the catalog of TCR beta chain sequences, a statistical classification framework was built. TCRdb holds this immuneACCESS table with in-frame rearrangements only. Some clones are missing; in checked studies, unresolved V genes explain under half, and the rest has no known cause. V, J and clone size were drawn from that table, and D and trimming were deduced from the DNA. This sample lists fewer than 85,000 clones; roughly 94% were detected once. The top ten clonotypes cover around 0.65% of the sample.

Donors formed part of the validation cohort, which comprised 120 subjects and was distinct from the first cohort of over 500 subjects. This sequence was found in a woman between 18 and 29 years old in good health and CMV-seronegative. The chain couples TRBV6-1 to TRBJ2-7, with TRBD2 identical over 8 junction bases. The source material was PBMCs. The DNA is TGTGCCAGCAGTCGGAGCGGGGGCGCCCCTTCCGAGCAGTACTTC. Translated, this gives CASSRSGGAPSEQYF.